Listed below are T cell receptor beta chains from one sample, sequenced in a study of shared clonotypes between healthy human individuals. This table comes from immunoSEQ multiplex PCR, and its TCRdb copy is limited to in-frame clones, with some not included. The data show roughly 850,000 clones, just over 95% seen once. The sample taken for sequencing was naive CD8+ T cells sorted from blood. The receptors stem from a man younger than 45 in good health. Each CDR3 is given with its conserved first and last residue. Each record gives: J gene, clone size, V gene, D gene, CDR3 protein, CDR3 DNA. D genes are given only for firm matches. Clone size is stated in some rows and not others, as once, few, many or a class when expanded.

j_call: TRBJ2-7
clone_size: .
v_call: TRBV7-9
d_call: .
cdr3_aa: CASSLGGRESYEQYF
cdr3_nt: TGTGCCAGCAGCTTAGGGGGCAGGGAGAGCTACGAGCAGTACTTC

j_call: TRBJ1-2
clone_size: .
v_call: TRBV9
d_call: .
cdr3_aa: CASSDRTYGYTF
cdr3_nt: TGTGCCAGCAGTGACAGGACCTATGGCTACACCTTC

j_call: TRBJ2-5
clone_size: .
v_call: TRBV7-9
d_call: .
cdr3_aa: CASSLDRGGETQYF
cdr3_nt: TGTGCCAGCAGCCTTGACCGAGGAGGAGAGACCCAGTACTTC

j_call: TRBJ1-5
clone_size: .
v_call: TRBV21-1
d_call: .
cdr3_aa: CASSNCHQPQHF
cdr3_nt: TGTGCCAGCAGCAACTGTCATCAGCCCCAGCATTTT

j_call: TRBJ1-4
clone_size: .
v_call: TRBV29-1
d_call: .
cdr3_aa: CSVTPKKGNNEKLFF
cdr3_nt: TGCAGCGTTACCCCAAAGAAGGGCAATAATGAAAAACTGTTTTTT

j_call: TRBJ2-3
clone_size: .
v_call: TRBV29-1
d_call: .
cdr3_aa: CSVVLASGGDTQYF
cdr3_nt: TGCAGCGTTGTTCTAGCGTCAGGGGGAGATACGCAGTATTTT

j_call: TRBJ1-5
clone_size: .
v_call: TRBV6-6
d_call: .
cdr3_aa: CASSRRDSSNQPQHF
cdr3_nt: TGTGCCAGCAGCCGCCGGGACTCCAGCAATCAGCCCCAGCATTTT

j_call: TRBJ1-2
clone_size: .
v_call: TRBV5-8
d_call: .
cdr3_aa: CASSLGSYGYTF
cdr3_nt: TGTGCCAGCAGCTTGGGGAGCTATGGCTACACCTTC

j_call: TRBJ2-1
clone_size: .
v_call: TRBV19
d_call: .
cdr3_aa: CASSVNNEQFF
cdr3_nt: TGTGCCAGTAGTGTAAACAATGAGCAGTTCTTC

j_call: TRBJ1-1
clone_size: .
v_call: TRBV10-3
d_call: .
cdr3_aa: CAISLDSFLYSEAFF
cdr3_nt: TGTGCCATCAGTCTTGACTCCTTTTTATATTCCGAAGCTTTCTTT

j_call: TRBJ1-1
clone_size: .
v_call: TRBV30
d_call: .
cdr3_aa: CAWSVVSASEAFF
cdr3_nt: TGTGCCTGGAGTGTAGTGTCAGCCTCTGAAGCTTTCTTT

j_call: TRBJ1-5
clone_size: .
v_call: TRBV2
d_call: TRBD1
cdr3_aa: CASSDNRGLGQPQHF
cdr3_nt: TGTGCCAGCAGTGATAACAGGGGGCTTGGTCAGCCCCAGCATTTT

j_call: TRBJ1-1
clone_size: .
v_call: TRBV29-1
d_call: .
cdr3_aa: CSVEDLVSGEAFF
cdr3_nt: TGCAGCGTTGAAGATCTTGTCTCCGGTGAAGCTTTCTTT

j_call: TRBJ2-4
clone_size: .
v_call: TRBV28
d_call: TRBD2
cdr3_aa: CASSLSGGLDIQYF
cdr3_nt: TGTGCCAGCAGTTTGTCGGGGGGGCTCGACATTCAGTACTTC

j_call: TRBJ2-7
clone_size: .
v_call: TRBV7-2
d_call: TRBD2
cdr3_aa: CASSLLAAHYEQYF
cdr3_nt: TGTGCCAGCAGCTTGCTAGCGGCCCACTACGAGCAGTACTTC

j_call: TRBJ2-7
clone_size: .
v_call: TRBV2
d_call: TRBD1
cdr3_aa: CASSGPPDRDYEQYF
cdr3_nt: TGTGCCAGCAGTGGCCCTCCGGACAGGGACTACGAGCAGTACTTC

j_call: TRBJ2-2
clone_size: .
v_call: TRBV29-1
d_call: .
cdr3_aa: CSVVTGFTGELFF
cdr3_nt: TGCAGCGTCGTCACAGGGTTCACCGGGGAGCTGTTTTTT

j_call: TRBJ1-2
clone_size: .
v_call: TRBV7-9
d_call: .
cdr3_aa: CASSYDSSYGYTF
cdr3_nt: TGTGCCAGCAGCTACGACAGCTCCTATGGCTACACCTTC

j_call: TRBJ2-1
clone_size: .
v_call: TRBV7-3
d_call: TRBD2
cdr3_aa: CASSIKSGSSYNEQFF
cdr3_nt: TGTGCCAGCAGCATCAAAAGCGGGAGCTCCTACAATGAGCAGTTCTTC

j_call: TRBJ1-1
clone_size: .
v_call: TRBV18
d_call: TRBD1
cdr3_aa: CASGDRANTEAFF
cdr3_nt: TGTGCCAGCGGGGACAGGGCAAACACTGAAGCTTTCTTT

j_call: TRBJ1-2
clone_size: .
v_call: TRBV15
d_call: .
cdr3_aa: CATSSPTGPNYGYTF
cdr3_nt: TGTGCCACCAGCAGTCCAACAGGACCTAACTATGGCTACACCTTC

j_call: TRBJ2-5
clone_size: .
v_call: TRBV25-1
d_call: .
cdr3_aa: CASSESPKTQYF
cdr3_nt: TGTGCCAGCAGTGAATCCCCCAAGACCCAGTACTTC

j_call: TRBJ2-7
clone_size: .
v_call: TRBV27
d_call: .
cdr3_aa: CASSLGRDAYEQYF
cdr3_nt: TGTGCCAGCAGTCTGGGGCGGGACGCCTACGAGCAGTACTTC

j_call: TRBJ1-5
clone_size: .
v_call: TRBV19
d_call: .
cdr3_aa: CASSTKGGSAQPQHF
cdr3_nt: TGTGCCAGTAGTACCAAGGGGGGGTCCGCTCAGCCCCAGCATTTT

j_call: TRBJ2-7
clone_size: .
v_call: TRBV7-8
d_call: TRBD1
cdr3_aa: CASSLLERQGSYEQYF
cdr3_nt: TGTGCCAGCAGCTTACTCGAGAGACAGGGCTCCTACGAGCAGTACTTC

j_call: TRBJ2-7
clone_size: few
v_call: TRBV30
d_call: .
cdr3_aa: CAWSVNYEQYF
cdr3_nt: TGTGCCTGGAGTGTTAACTACGAGCAGTACTTC

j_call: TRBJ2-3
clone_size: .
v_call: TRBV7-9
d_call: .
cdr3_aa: CASSFPFRELGTDTQYF
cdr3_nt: TGTGCCAGCAGCTTCCCATTTCGGGAGTTGGGAACAGATACGCAGTATTTT